This entry concerns a single TCR beta chain. Antigen: not known. The data were obtained in a study of cytomegalovirus exposure and HLA in healthy donors. Study-wide background: Earlier, fewer than 140 million unique TCR beta sequences were recovered from approximately 200 million T cells by an analysis. Overall study findings and caveats: In a later analysis, productive TCRs from donors in an Asian-associated ancestry cluster reportedly carried fewer N-insertions than the cohort mean.

The study ran its PCR with 60 Vbeta and 13 Jbeta primers. Profiled with immunoSEQ multiplex PCR; TCRdb holds only in-frame clones, not every one. The sample lists fewer than 300,000 clones; about 80% were seen once. CDR3 size: 17 residues. This sequence joins TRBV21-1 and TRBJ2-5; no check of the table's D call, TRBD1, against the DNA was made. TRBV21-1 is noted as a pseudogene. Sequencing input: PBMCs. The TCR was taken from a girl aged 2-10 years in good health and CMV-seronegative. DNA of the CDR3: TGTGCCAGCAGCAAAGGATCCGACAGGGAGGCCCAAGAGACCCAGTACTTC. It translates to CASSKGSDREAQETQYF.